Presented here are 14 T cell receptor beta chains from one specimen sequenced in a study of T cells after yellow fever vaccination (dated by TCRdb to between 2018 and 2021). Library generation was performed with 5' RACE. Sequenced using an Illumina HiSeq 2500. In-frame beta chains were kept once TCRdb had trimmed the public reads at Q25 with fastp and called clones with MiXCR. Rows are combined by CDR3 protein, so each entry shows the most common genes and DNA. For this sample the table gives 500,000 to 650,000 distinct CDR3 sequences, of which 17% were detected only once. Roughly 17% of the sample is held by the ten biggest clonotypes. The sample's treatment or condition label is to be understood as: live attenuated yellow fever vaccine strain. Sequencing used PBMCs, obtained 4 to 6 days after the first yellow fever vaccination. The source is a man aged 18-30 years who received the YFV17D yellow fever vaccine.

DNA for the CDR3: TGTGCCAGCAGCGGACGAGGATGGGGTGGCTACACCTTC. It translates to CASSGRGWGGYTF. The chain carries TRBV2 and TRBJ1-2; D is ambiguous. This CDR3 comprises 13 residues. Germline V lookup: CDR1 SNHLY, CDR2 FYNNEI. With 6 bases removed from V and 7 bases from J, the gap between germline ends came to 15 bases.

This clonotype has more than one count but fewer than ten. In DNA, the CDR3 is TGTGCCAGCAGCTGGGGAGGGTCTAGCGGGGGGGCTTGGTACGAGCAGTACTTC. Translating gives CASSWGGSSGGAWYEQYF. The rearrangement joins TRBV11-2 to TRBJ2-7; TRBD2 matches 12 bases. This CDR3 region has 18 residues. V gave up 4 bases and J gave up 4 bases; unmatched junction bases: 14. CDR1 is SGHAT and CDR2 is FQNNGV in the germline V gene.

This clonotype has more than one count but fewer than ten. The chain joins TRBV3-1 to TRBJ2-3; TRBD1 agrees at 8 bases. Looked up from germline, CDR1 is LGHDT and CDR2 is YNNKEL (reference sequence). This CDR3 contains 15 residues. Losses at the gene ends were 1 base for V and 5 bases for J; bases not matched to a gene: 5. The CDR3 loop reads CASSQGVDREDTQYF. Written as DNA, the CDR3 is TGTGCCAGCAGCCAAGGCGTGGACAGGGAAGATACGCAGTATTTT.

The sample holds many counts of this clonotype. The chain links TRBV12-3 or TRBV12-4 to TRBJ1-2; D perhaps matches TRBD1 (5 bases). Trimming took off 5 bases at V and 8 bases at J, with 9 bases between the two ends. The CDR3 is made up of 11 amino acids. CDR3 protein: CASSGGGGYTF. CDR3 DNA sequence: TGTGCCAGCAGTGGGGGTGGGGGCTACACCTTC.

This clonotype was detected a few times. This chain links TRBV5-1 with TRBJ2-6, with a possible D match to TRBD2 (5 bases). Germline V gene sequence: CDR1 SGHRS, CDR2 YFSETQ. CDR3 length: 19 residues. Deletions cut 4 bases from V and 0 bases from J, with 20 bases between. The CDR3 DNA is TGCGCCAGCAGCGTCCCCGGGATACAGACTGACTCTGGGGCCAACGTCCTGACTTTC. This gives the protein CASSVPGIQTDSGANVLTF.

The chain combines TRBV3-1 with TRBJ2-5; possibly TRBD2 for D (5 bases). The V and J ends lost 2 bases and 1 base respectively, with 17 bases between them. CDR1 and CDR2 from the germline V gene are LGHDT and YNNKEL (reference sequence). This CDR3 spans 17 amino acids. CDR3 sequence: CASSQFLVTSSQETQYF. CDR3 nucleotides: TGTGCCAGCAGCCAATTTCTTGTAACTAGTTCCCAAGAGACCCAGTACTTC.

This clonotype has a count of ten or more. V is TRBV7-6 and J is TRBJ1-2; 9 bases fit TRBD1. Germline V gives CDR1 SGHVS, CDR2 FNYEAQ. V shed 8 bases, J shed 0 bases, and the junction held 4 bases outside the gene matches. The CDR3 loop spans 14 amino acids. CDR3 sequence (DNA): TGTGCCAGCGAAACAGGGGGCACTAACTATGGCTACACCTTC. It specifies CASETGGTNYGYTF.

This clonotype was detected only a few times. The chain links TRBV5-1 to TRBJ2-5; D is perhaps TRBD1 (5 bases). The germline gives CDR1 SGHRS, CDR2 YFSETQ. The CDR3 has 14 amino acids. V lost 3 bases and J lost 6, with 15 bases in between. In DNA form, the CDR3 reads TGCGCCAGCAGCTGGGGCCGTCCCCTTCAGACCCAGTACTTC. Amino acids: CASSWGRPLQTQYF. Variable domain in full (rest from reference TRBV5-1 and TRBJ2-5): KAGVTQTPRYLIKTRGQQVTLSCSPISGHRSVSWYQQTPGQGLQFLFEYFSETQRNKGNFPGRFSGRQFSNSRSEMNVSTLELGDSALYLCASSWGRPLQTQYFGPGTRLLVL.

This clonotype has only a few counts. The chain has TRBV12-3 or TRBV12-4 and TRBJ1-1; tentative D call: TRBD1 (5 bases). V lost 4 bases and J 7 bases, leaving 10 bases between the germline ends. This CDR3 comprises 12 residues. The CDR3 is CASSWGSIEAFF. CDR3 DNA sequence: TGTGCCAGCAGTTGGGGGAGTATTGAAGCTTTCTTT.

This clonotype has just a few counts. The chain combines TRBV5-4 with TRBJ2-2; D is undetermined. This CDR3 spans 14 amino acids. Germline V gives CDR1 SGHNT, CDR2 YYREEE (reference sequence). The germline V and J ends were trimmed by 2 bases and 7 bases, with 12 bases remaining between them. The CDR3 spells CASSFWGSIGELFF. CDR3 nucleotides: TGTGCCAGCAGCTTTTGGGGTTCGATCGGGGAGCTGTTTTTT.

This clonotype was recorded a few times. The chain combines TRBV7-8 with TRBJ1-5, with no clear D. The CDR3 consists of 16 residues. V lost 1 base, J lost 8 bases, and 18 bases lay in between. Germline values: CDR1 SGHVS, CDR2 FQNEAQ. The CDR3 is CASSLEGQLPKEPQHF. The DNA for the CDR3 is TGTGCCAGCAGCTTAGAGGGTCAGCTACCCAAGGAGCCCCAGCATTTT.

CDR3 residues: CASSPGGFGEKLFF. The CDR3, as DNA: TGTGCCAGCAGCCCAGGCGGCTTTGGAGAAAAACTGTTTTTT. The chain combines TRBV6-2 or TRBV6-3 with TRBJ1-4; no firm D call. Germline values: CDR1 MNHEY, CDR2 SVGEGT. The CDR3 loop spans 14 amino acids. Trimming removed 6 bases from V and 8 bases from J, with 16 bases in between.

The rearrangement uses TRBV5-4 and TRBJ1-1; perhaps TRBD1 as D (6 bases). CDR3 length: 16 residues. V was clipped by 4 bases and J by 2 bases, with 18 bases between them. Germline assignment: CDR1 SGHNT and CDR2 YYREEE (reference sequence). CDR3 DNA: TGTGCCAGCAGCGCGGGCGGGGCCAGGGGAAACACTGAAGCTTTCTTT. Its protein product is CASSAGGARGNTEAFF.

The chain couples TRBV4-1 to TRBJ1-2; maybe TRBD1 (6 bases). Germline loops: CDR1 MGHRA, CDR2 YSYEKL. This CDR3 spans 16 amino acids. The V gene lost 1 base and the J gene lost 0 bases, with 12 bases spanning the gap. CDR3 loop: CASSQVTGQPNYGYTF. The CDR3 nucleotides read TGCGCCAGCAGCCAAGTAACAGGACAGCCTAACTATGGCTACACCTTC.